This T cell receptor beta chain was obtained from a study of blood T cell repertoires in COVID-19 (dated by TCRdb to 2018 to 2020). Background on the whole study: The collaborator samples originated in the United States, Italy and Spain and spanned the acute and convalescent phases of COVID-19. The material from the prospective study consisted of cDNA or gDNA derived from T cells, B-cell-depleted T cells, or PBMCs. Deeply sampled blood TCRbeta repertoires from subjects exposed to, actively infected with, or recovered from COVID-19 were included in the dataset. The repertoires were made available in a free public database intended to serve as a resource for research on the immune response to SARS-CoV-2. Samples came from the ongoing ImmuneRACE study (first 160 participants) plus 1,254 subjects from 6 global collaborators. A de-identified subject ID, COVID-19 status, age in years and sex were almost always included in the sample metadata. HLA class I and class II types, where available, came from metadata supplied by the sample provider rather than from assay-based typing.

For this clone: No antigen is known for it. The record has no base qualities; no much larger clone is one base away.

Summary of the overall study and its limitations: The quantity of clinical and demographic metadata differed by source and by participant and was supplied without curation.

As encoded in the germline V gene (reference sequence), CDR1 is DFQATT while CDR2 is SNEGSKA. Including the terminal cysteine and phenylalanine, the CDR3 comprises 11 residues. Only the CDR3 portion is preserved as DNA: 33 bases, with reading frame beginning at the first base. At the junction V is shortened by 6 bases and J by 8 bases, with 13 bases in between. Participants in the prospective study were aged 18 to 89 years, lived in about two dozen United States geographic areas, and enrolled through a virtual design. Cohort assignment in the prospective study relied on participant-reported clinical history from a screening survey and a study questionnaire. For ImmuneRACE Cohort 3, a participant was defined as recovered based on two consecutive negative NP/OP PCR tests, clearance by a healthcare professional, or resolution of symptoms. Each participant in the prospective study had whole blood, serum and a nasopharyngeal or oropharyngeal swab collected by mobile phlebotomists. Prospective study participants could optionally give additional blood draws and questionnaires over an approximately 2-month period. Before DNA extraction, blood samples from the prospective study were shipped at room temperature or frozen.

TCRbeta CDR3 regions were amplified from genomic DNA using the immunoSEQ Assay, a bias-controlled multiplex PCR. In the paper's pipeline: The number of nucleated cells in each sample was estimated by amplification of reference gene primers within the assay. To quantify the absolute abundance of each unique TCRbeta CDR3 rearrangement, sequence reads were collapsed and filtered. For each sample, productive Simpson clonality was calculated as the square root of Simpson's diversity index over productive rearrangements. This immuneACCESS table, as held by TCRdb, lists in-frame sequences with V and J called but not all clones. Of the missing ones, under half trace to an unresolved V gene in checked studies; the others have no known cause. V and J calls and clone size follow that table, whereas D and trimming were derived from the DNA. The sample table holds approximately 350,000 clones, of which 75% to 90% were seen once. 1% of the sample is taken by the ten largest.

This TCR derives from a man between 18 and 29 years old who had recovered from COVID-19. The specimen was PBMCs or T cells enriched from blood (not recorded which). The V and J segments used are TRBV20-1 and TRBJ1-2; the D gene is not confidently resolved. The nucleotide sequence is TGCAGTGCGAAATATGCGGAAGGCTACACCTTC. Protein translation: CSAKYAEGYTF.